This TCR beta chain was observed in a study of T cells in Graves' hyperthyroidism and ophthalmopathy. The V and J ends lost 2 bases and 3 bases respectively, with 13 bases between them. Germline V lookup: CDR1 SGHTA, CDR2 FQGNSA. This CDR3 spans 15 amino acids. For this clonotype: Its target is unknown.

Exclusion followed for patients with uncontrolled infection, other autoimmune disease, pregnancy or lactation. Diagnoses used clinical symptoms, serum thyroxine and TRAb, thyroid ultrasound and orbital computed tomography. Amplified TCR beta CDR3 regions derived from RNA transcripts. The primer set for the first-round RT-PCR of the TCR CDR3 was HTBI. A single record per CDR3 protein comes from TCRdb applying MiXCR to the multiplex PCR reads. Counted here are 550,000 to 700,000 distinct CDR3 sequences, 35% to 55% occurring once; the ten biggest clones make up around 19%. General study points: In blood, most of the thyroid clonotypes expanded above 0.001 were also present. The authors' 13 V-J model separated ophthalmopathy from stable hyperthyroidism.

The specimen was peripheral blood or thyroid tissue (not recorded which). This chain connects TRBV7-2 to TRBJ1-2, with D perhaps TRBD1 (6 bases). The sequence was collected from an adult woman with Graves' disease, either hyperthyroidism or ophthalmopathy (not recorded which). CDR3 nucleotide sequence: TGTGCCAGCAGCTTAAGAGGGGGAGGTGACTATGGCTACACCTTC. Amino acid sequence: CASSLRGGGDYGYTF.